Listed below are T cell receptor beta chains from one sample, sequenced in a study of CD8 T cells in ankylosing spondylitis. TCRdb reprocessed the 5' RACE reads with MiXCR, giving one entry per CDR3 protein. This sample has about 250,000 distinct CDR3 sequences, with more than 20% found just once. The sample comprised blood, either unsorted or a sorted T cell fraction (not recorded which). The source is a male donor with ankylosing spondylitis or in good health (not recorded which). CDR3s include the opening cysteine and the closing phenylalanine or tryptophan. Fields, in order: J gene, V gene, clone size, D gene, CDR3 protein, CDR3 DNA. A D gene is named only where the DNA matches it firmly. Only part of the rows carry a size: once, few, many, or a class if the clone is expanded.

>TRBJ1-6|TRBV18|.|.
CASSPGGADSPLHF
TGTGCCAGCTCACCAGGAGGGGCCGATTCACCCCTCCACTTT
>TRBJ2-1|TRBV2|.|TRBD2
CASSEGTSSLF
TGTGCCAGCAGTGAAGGGACTAGCTCACTCTTC
>TRBJ2-3|TRBV5-1|.|.
CASSLSSNPEDTQYF
TGCGCCAGCAGCTTGTCTAGCAATCCGGAGGATACGCAGTATTTT
>TRBJ2-7|TRBV6-2/TRBV6-3|.|.
CASSDRDGGFYEQYF
TGTGCCAGCAGTGACCGGGACGGCGGATTCTACGAGCAGTACTTC
>TRBJ2-3|TRBV12-3/TRBV12-4|many|.
CASSRWGLSTDTQYF
TGTGCCAGCAGTAGGTGGGGACTGAGCACAGATACGCAGTATTTT
>TRBJ2-3|TRBV20-1|many|.
CSARESLRDTQYF
TGCAGTGCTAGAGAGTCGTTGAGAGATACGCAGTATTTT
>TRBJ2-3|TRBV20-1|few|.
CSARDLSSSTDTQYF
TGCAGTGCTAGAGATTTAAGCTCTAGCACAGATACGCAGTATTTT
>TRBJ1-1|TRBV11-2|many|.
CASSLDLQVLNTEAFF
TGTGCCAGCAGCTTAGATTTGCAGGTACTGAACACTGAAGCTTTCTTT
>TRBJ2-3|TRBV10-3|few|.
CAISEPFVTDTQYF
TGTGCCATCAGTGAGCCTTTCGTGACAGATACGCAGTATTTT
>TRBJ2-4|TRBV20-1|.|.
CSADRVDVQYF
TGCAGTGCCGATCGGGTAGATGTTCAGTACTTC
>TRBJ2-5|TRBV20-1|many|TRBD2
CSAPPPGLAGGFKETQYF
TGCAGTGCCCCGCCCCCGGGACTAGCGGGGGGATTCAAGGAGACCCAGTACTTC
>TRBJ2-5|TRBV5-1|many|TRBD2
CASSLGTSGMTQYF
TGCGCCAGCAGCTTGGGGACTAGCGGGATGACCCAGTACTTC
>TRBJ2-2|TRBV20-1|many|TRBD2
CSARGGGNTGELFF
TGCAGTGCTAGAGGGGGGGGAAACACCGGGGAGCTGTTTTTT
>TRBJ1-2|TRBV20-1|few|.
CSATGGGYGYTF
TGCAGTGCTACGGGGGGCGGCTATGGCTACACCTTC
>TRBJ1-2|TRBV12-3/TRBV12-4|few|TRBD1
CASSPRDRFGYTF
TGTGCCAGCAGTCCTCGGGACAGGTTCGGATACACCTTC
>TRBJ1-5|TRBV2|many|TRBD1
CASSEVGRQGRNQPQHF
TGTGCCAGCAGTGAAGTTGGACGACAGGGTAGGAATCAGCCCCAGCATTTT
>TRBJ2-2|TRBV29-1|few|TRBD2
CSVSISGVDTGELFF
TGCAGCGTTTCCATTAGCGGGGTCGACACCGGGGAGCTGTTTTTT
>TRBJ2-5|TRBV2|.|.
CASKRDSARTQYF
TGTGCCAGCAAGAGAGACTCCGCCCGGACCCAGTACTTC
>TRBJ2-3|TRBV6-1|few|.
CASMPRTALDTQYF
TGTGCCAGCATGCCCCGAACAGCCCTCGATACGCAGTATTTT
>TRBJ2-1|TRBV12-3/TRBV12-4|many|.
CASSLRDEQFF
TGTGCCAGCAGTTTAAGGGATGAGCAGTTCTTC